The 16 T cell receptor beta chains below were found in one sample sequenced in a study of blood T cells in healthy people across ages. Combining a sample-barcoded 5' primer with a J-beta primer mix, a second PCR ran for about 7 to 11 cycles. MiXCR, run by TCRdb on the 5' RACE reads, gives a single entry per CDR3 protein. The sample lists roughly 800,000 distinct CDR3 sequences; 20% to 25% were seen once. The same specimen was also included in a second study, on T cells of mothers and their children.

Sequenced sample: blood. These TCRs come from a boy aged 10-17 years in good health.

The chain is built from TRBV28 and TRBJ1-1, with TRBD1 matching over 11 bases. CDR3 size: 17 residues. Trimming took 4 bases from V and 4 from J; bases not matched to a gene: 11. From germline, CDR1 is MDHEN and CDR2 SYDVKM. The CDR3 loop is CASSSDRGRAWGTEAFF. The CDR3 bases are TGTGCCAGCAGTTCGGACAGGGGGCGAGCATGGGGCACTGAAGCTTTCTTT.

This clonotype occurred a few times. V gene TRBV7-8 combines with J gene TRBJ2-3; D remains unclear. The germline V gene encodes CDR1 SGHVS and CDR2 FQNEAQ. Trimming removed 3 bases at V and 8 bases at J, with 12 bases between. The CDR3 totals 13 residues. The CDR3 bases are TGTGCCAGCAGCTTGCCCCCCTCGAGTACGCAGTATTTT. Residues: CASSLPPSSTQYF.

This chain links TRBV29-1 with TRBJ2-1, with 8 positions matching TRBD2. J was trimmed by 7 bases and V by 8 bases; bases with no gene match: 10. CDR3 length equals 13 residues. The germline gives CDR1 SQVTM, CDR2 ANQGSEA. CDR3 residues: CSIVPGLGNEQFF. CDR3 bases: TGCAGCATCGTACCGGGACTAGGAAATGAGCAGTTCTTC.

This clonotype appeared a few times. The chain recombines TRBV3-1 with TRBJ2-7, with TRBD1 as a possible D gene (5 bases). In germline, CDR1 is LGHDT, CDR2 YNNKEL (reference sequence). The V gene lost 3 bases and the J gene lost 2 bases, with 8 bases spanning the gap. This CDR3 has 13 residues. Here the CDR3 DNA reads TGTGCCAGCAGCCATGACAGTACCTACGAGCAGTACTTC. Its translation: CASSHDSTYEQYF.

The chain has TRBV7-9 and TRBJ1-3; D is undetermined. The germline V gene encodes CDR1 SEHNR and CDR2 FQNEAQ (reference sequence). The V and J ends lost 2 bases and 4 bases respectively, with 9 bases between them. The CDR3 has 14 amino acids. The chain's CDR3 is CASSLTPRGNTIYF. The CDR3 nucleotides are TGTGCCAGCAGCTTAACGCCCCGGGGAAACACCATATATTTT.

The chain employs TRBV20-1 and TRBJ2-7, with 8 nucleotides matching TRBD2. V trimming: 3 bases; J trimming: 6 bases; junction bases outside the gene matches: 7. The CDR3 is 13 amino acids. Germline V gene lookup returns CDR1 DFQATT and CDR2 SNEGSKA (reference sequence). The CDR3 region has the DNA TGCAGTGCTAGTAGGGAGAGCGGGAGCGAGCAGTACTTC. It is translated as CSASRESGSEQYF.

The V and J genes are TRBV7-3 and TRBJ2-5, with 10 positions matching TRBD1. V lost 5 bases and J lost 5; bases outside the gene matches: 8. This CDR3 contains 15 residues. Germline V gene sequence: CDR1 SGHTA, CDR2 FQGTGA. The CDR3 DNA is TGTGCCAGCAGCCCCGGGACAGGGGTGGCGGAGACCCAGTACTTC. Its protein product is CASSPGTGVAETQYF. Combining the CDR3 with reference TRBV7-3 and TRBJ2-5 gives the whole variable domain GAGVSQTPSNKVTEKGKYVELRCDPISGHTALYWYRQSLGQGPEFLIYFQGTGAADDSGLPNDRFFAVRPEGSVSTLKIQRTERGDSAVYLCASSPGTGVAETQYFGPGTRLLVL.

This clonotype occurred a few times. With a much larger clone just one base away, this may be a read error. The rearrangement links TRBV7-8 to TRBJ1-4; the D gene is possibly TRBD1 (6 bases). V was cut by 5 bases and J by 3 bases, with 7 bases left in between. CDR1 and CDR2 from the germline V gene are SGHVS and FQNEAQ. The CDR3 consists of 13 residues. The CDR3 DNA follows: TGTGCCAGCAGCGAGGGGGCTAATGAAAAACTGTTTTTT. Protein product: CASSEGANEKLFF.

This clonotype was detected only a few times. The CDR3 reads CASSPSSGGYNEQFF. The CDR3 DNA reads TGTGCCAGCAGTCCTTCTAGCGGGGGTTACAATGAGCAGTTCTTC. The chain carries TRBV6-5 and TRBJ2-1, with 10 bases fitting TRBD2. This CDR3 spans 15 amino acids. Losses at the gene ends were 5 bases for V and 4 bases for J; bases not matched to a gene: 5. Germline assignment: CDR1 MNHEY and CDR2 SVGAGI.

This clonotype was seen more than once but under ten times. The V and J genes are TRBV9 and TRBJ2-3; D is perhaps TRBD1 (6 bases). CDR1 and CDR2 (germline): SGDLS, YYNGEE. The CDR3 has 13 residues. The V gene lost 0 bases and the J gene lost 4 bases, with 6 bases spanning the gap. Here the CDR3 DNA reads TGTGCCAGCAGCGTAGCAGGGGCAGATACGCAGTATTTT. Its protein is CASSVAGADTQYF.

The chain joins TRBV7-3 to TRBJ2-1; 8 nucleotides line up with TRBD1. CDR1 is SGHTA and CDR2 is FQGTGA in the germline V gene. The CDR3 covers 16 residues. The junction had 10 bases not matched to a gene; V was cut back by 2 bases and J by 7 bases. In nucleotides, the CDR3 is TGTGCCAGCAGCTTATTTCCGGGACAGGCTAGGAATGAGCAGTTCTTC. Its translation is CASSLFPGQARNEQFF.

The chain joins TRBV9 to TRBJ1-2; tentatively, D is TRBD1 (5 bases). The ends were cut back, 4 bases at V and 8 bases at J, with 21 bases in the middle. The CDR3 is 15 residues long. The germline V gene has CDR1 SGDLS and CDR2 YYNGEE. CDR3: CASSHTAPGEGGYTF. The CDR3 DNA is TGTGCCAGCAGCCACACCGCTCCGGGGGAAGGAGGCTACACCTTC.

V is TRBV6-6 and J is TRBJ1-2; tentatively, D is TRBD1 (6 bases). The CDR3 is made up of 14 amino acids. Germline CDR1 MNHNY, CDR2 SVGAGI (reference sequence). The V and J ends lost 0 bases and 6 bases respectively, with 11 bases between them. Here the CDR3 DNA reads TGTGCCAGCAGTTACTCGAGGGGGAGTCATGGCTACACCTTC. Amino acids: CASSYSRGSHGYTF.

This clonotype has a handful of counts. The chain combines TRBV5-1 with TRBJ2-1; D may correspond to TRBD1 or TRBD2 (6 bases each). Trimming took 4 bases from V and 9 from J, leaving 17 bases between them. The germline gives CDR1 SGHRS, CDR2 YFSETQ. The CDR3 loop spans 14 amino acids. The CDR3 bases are TGCGCCAGCAGCGAGGGGGACTGGCAGGGTGAGCAGTTCTTC. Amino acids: CASSEGDWQGEQFF.

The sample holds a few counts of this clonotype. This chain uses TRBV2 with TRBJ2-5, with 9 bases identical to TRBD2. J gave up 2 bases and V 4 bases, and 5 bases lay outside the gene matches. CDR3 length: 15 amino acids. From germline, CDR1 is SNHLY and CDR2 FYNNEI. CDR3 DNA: TGTGCCAGCAGTGCCCTGGGACTAGCTCAAGAGACCCAGTACTTC. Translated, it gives CASSALGLAQETQYF.

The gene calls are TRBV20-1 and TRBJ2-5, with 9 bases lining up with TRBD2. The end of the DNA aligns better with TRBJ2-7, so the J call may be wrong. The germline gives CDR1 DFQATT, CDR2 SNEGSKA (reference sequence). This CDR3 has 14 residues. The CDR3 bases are TGCAGTGCTGTAGCGGGAGTTAGCTCCTACGAGCAGTACTTC. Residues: CSAVAGVSSYEQYF.